Listed here is a single T cell receptor beta chain. TCRdb reprocessed the 5' RACE reads and reports one entry per CDR3 protein, with no DNA. The table for this sample gives some 83,000 distinct CDR3 sequences. CDR3 length: 17 residues. The sample comes from a study of monozygotic twins with inflammatory bowel disease. The J gene is TRBJ1-2, the V gene TRBV21-1; TCRdb's D gene call, TRBD1, goes unchecked for lack of DNA. TRBV21-1 is classified as a pseudogene. Sequencing was carried out using blood. The clonotype was recovered from a human donor with ulcerative colitis or Crohn's disease, or a healthy co-twin of an affected twin (not recorded which). This chain's CDR3 is CASSGRDRATYNYGYTF.